This T cell receptor (beta chain) is drawn from a study of T cell responses to AZD1222 COVID-19 vaccine. Sequencing used immunoSEQ multiplex PCR; TCRdb keeps in-frame clones, though not all of them. In the table there are under 150,000 clones, roughly nine tenths of which are singletons. This CDR3 is 17 amino acids long. Germline values: CDR1 LNHDA, CDR2 SQIVND (reference sequence). V shed 5 bases and J shed 3 bases, with 22 bases lying between them. Notes on the study in general: There were vaccine-associated CD4 TCRs across spike, dominant at 160-218 and 743-854. The donor group comprised mostly white British people and more females; the analysis possibly underestimated clonal diversity.

Note on this clone: The antigen remains unidentified.

The V and J genes are TRBV19 and TRBJ1-2; tentatively, D is TRBD1 (5 bases). The sequencing here drew on peripheral blood, taken 28 days after the second AZD1222 dose. The receptor comes from an adult who received the AZD1222 COVID-19 vaccine. CDR3 amino acids: CASSPAAGPSFDYGYTF. The CDR3 coding sequence is TGTGCCAGTAGTCCCGCGGCGGGGCCCTCGTTCGACTATGGCTACACCTTC.